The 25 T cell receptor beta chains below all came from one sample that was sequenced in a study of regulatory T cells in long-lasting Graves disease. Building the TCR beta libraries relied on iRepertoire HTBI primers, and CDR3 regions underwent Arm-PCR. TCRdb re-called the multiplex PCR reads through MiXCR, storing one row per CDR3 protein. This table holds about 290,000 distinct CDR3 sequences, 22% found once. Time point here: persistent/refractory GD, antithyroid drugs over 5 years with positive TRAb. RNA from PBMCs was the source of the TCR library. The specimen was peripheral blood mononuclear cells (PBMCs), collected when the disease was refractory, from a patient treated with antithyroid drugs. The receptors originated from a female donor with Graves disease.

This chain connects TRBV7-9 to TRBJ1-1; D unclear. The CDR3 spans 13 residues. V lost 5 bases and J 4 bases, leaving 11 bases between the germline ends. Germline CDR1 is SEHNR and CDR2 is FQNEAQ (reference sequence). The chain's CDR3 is CASSRPSVTEAFF. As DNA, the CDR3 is TGTGCCAGCAGCCGACCCAGTGTCACTGAAGCTTTCTTT.

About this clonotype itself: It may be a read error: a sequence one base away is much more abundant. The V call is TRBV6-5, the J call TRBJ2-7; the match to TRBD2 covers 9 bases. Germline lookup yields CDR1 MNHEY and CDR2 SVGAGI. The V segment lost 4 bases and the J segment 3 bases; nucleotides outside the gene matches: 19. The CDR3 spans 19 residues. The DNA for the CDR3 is TGTGCCAGCAGTTGCCCAAGGCTAGCGGGATCCCGTTTCCTCTACGAGCAGTACTTC. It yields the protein CASSCPRLAGSRFLYEQYF.

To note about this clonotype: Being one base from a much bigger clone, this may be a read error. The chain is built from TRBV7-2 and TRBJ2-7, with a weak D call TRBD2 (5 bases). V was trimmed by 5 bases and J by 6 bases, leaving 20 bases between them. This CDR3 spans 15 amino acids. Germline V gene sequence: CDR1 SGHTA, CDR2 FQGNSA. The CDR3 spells CASSDDGETWSEQYF. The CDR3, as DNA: TGTGCCAGCAGCGACGATGGGGAGACCTGGAGCGAGCAGTACTTC.

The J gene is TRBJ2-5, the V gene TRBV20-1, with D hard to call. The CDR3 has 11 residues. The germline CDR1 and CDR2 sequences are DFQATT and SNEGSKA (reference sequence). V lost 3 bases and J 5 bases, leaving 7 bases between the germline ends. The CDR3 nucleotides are TGCAGTGCTAGTGGCCCGGAGACCCAGTACTTC. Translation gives CSASGPETQYF.

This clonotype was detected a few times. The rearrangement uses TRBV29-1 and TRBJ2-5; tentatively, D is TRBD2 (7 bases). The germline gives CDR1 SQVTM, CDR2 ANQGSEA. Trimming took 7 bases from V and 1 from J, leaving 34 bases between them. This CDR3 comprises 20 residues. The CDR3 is CSAAGGLGRETFRGQETQYF. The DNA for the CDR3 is TGCAGCGCCGCCGGGGGGCTTGGGAGGGAGACATTTCGGGGCCAAGAGACCCAGTACTTC.

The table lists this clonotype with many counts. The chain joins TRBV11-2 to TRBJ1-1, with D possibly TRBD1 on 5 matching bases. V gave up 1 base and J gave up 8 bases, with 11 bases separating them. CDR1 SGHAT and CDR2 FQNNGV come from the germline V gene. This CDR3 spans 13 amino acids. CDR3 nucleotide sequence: TGTGCCAGCAGCTTAGGGGGGACGGCCGAAGCTTTCTTT. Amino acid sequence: CASSLGGTAEAFF.

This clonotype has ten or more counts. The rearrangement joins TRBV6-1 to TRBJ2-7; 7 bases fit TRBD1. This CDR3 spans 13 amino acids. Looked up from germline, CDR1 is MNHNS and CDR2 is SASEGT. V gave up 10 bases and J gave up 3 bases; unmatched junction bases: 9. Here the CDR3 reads CATSGTAFYEQYF. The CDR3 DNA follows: TGTGCCACATCCGGGACAGCTTTCTACGAGCAGTACTTC.

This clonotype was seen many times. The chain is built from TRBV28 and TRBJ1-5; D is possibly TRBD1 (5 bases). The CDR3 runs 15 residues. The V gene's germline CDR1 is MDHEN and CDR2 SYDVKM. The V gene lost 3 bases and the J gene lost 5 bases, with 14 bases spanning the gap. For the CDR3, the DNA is TGTGCCAGCAGTTTCCCCGGGGGAGGGCATCAGCCCCAGCATTTT. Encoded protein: CASSFPGGGHQPQHF.

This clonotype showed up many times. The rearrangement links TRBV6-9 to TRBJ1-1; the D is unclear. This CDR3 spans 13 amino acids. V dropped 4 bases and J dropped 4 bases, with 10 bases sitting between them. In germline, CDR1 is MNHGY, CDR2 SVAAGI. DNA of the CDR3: TGTGCCAGCAGTTTGTTCCCGATCACTGAAGCTTTCTTT. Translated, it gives CASSLFPITEAFF.

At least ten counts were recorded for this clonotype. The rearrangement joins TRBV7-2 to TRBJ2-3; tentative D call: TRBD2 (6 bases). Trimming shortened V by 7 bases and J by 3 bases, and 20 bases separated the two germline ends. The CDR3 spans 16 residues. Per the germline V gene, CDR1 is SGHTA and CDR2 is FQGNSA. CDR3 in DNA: TGTGCCAGCACCCCAGCGGCGGGGATAGGAACAGATACGCAGTATTTT. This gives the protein CASTPAAGIGTDTQYF.

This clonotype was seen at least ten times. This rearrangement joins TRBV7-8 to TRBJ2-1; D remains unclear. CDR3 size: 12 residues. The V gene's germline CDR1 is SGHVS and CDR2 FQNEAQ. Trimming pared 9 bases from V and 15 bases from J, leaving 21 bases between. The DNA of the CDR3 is TGTGCCAGTTCCGAAAACCTCATTCGTCGGTTCTTC. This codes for CASSENLIRRFF.

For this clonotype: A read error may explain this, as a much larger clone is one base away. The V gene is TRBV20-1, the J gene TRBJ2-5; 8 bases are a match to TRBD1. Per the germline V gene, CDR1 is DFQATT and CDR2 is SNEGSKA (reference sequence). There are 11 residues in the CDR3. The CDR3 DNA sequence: TGCTCAGGGGGCCGAAAAGGGACCCAGTACTTC. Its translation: CSGGRKGTQYF.

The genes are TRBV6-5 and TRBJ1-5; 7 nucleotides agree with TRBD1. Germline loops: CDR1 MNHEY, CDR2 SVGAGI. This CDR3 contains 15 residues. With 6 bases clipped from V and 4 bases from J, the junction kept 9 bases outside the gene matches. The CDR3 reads CASSYLGTENQPQHF. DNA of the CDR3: TGTGCCAGCAGCTACCTCGGGACAGAAAATCAGCCCCAGCATTTT.

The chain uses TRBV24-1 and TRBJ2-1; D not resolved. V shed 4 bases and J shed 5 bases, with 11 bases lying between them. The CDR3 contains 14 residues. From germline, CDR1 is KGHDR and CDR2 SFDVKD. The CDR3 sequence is CATSDLTRNNEQFF. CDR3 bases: TGTGCCACCAGTGACCTAACAAGGAACAATGAGCAGTTCTTC.

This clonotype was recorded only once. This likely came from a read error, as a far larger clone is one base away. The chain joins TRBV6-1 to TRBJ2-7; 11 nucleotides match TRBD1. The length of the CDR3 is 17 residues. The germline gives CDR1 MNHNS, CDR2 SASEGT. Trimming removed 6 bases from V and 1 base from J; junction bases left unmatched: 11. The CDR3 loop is CASSFTGQGALSYEQYF. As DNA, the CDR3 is TGTGCCAGCAGCTTTACCGGACAGGGGGCTCTTTCCTACGAGCAGTACTTC.

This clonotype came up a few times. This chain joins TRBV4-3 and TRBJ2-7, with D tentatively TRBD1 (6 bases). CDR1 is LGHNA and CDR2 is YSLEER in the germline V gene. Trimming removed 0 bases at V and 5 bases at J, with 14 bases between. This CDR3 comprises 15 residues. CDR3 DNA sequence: TGCGCCAGCAGCCAAGACTCCAGGGGTGGCGACGAGCAGTACTTC. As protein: CASSQDSRGGDEQYF.

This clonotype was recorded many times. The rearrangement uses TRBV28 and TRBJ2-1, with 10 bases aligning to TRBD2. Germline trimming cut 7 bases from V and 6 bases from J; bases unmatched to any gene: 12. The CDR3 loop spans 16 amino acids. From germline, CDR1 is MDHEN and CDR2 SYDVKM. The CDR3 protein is CASTMGRLAGLNEQFF. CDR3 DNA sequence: TGTGCCAGCACTATGGGCCGACTAGCGGGTCTCAATGAGCAGTTCTTC.

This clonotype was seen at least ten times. The chain's CDR3 is CASSLRPNYGYTF. CDR3 sequence (DNA): TGTGCCAGCAGCTTACGGCCGAACTATGGCTACACCTTC. The chain uses TRBV7-2 and TRBJ1-2; D not resolved. CDR1 is SGHTA, CDR2 FQGNSA, per germline. CDR3 size: 13 residues. V was shortened by 2 bases and J by 2 bases, with 6 bases between the two germline ends.

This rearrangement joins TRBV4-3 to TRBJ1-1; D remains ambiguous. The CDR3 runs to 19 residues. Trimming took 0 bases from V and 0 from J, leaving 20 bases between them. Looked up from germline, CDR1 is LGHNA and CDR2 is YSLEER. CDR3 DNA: TGCGCCAGCAGCCAAGACGTTGACATCAACCCCCCTATGAACACTGAAGCTTTCTTT. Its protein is CASSQDVDINPPMNTEAFF.

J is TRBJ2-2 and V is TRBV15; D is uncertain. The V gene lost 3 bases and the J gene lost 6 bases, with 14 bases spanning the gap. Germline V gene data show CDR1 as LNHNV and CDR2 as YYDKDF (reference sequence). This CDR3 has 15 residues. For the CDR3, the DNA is TGTGCCACCAGCAGTTGGACCGGGCCCCCCGGGGAGCTGTTTTTT. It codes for CATSSWTGPPGELFF. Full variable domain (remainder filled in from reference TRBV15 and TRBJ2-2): DAMVIQNPRYQVTQFGKPVTLSCSQTLNHNVMYWYQQKSSQAPKLLFHYYDKDFNNEADTPDNFQSRRPNTSFCFLDIRSPGLGDTAMYLCATSSWTGPPGELFFGEGSRLTVL.

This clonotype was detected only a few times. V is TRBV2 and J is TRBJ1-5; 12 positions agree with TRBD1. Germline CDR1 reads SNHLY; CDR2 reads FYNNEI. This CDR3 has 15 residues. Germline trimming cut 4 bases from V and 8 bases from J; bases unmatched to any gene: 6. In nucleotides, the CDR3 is TGTGCCAGCAGTGGAGGGACAGGGGGCTGGGAGCCCCAGCATTTT. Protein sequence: CASSGGTGGWEPQHF.

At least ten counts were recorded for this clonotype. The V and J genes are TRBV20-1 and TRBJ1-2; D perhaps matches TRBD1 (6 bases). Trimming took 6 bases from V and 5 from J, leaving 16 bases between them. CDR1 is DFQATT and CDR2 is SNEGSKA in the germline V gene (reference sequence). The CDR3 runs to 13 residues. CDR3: CSAPPDSFYGYTF. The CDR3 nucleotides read TGCAGTGCCCCACCGGACAGCTTTTATGGCTACACCTTC.

The CDR3 loop reads CASSRRQGDQETQYF. For the CDR3, the DNA is TGTGCCAGCTCACGCCGACAGGGCGACCAAGAGACCCAGTACTTC. The rearrangement links TRBV18 to TRBJ2-5; 7 bases map to TRBD1. Germline assignment: CDR1 KGHSH and CDR2 LQKENI. V dropped 4 bases and J dropped 0; count of bases not matched to a gene: 5. CDR3 length equals 15 residues.

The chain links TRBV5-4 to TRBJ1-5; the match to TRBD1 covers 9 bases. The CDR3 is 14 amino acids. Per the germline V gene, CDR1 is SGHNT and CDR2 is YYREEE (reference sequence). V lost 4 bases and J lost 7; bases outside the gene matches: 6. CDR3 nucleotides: TGTGCCAGCAGCCGACAGGGGGTCGGGCAGCCCCAGCATTTT. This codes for CASSRQGVGQPQHF.

The CDR3 reads CASSLAGGVETQYF. The CDR3 DNA sequence: TGTGCCAGCAGCTTAGCGGGAGGGGTGGAGACCCAGTACTTC. The chain has TRBV11-2 and TRBJ2-5; 8 positions agree with TRBD2. The CDR3 consists of 14 residues. The junction had 3 bases not matched to a gene; V was cut back by 1 base and J by 5 bases. Germline V gene sequence: CDR1 SGHAT, CDR2 FQNNGV.